This T cell receptor (beta chain) was identified during a study of blood T cells in healthy people across ages. For the second PCR, which ran for roughly 6 to 12 cycles, a sample-barcoded 5' primer and a J-beta primer mix were used. Each sample provided no less than 2.5 million CDR3-containing paired-end reads. Using its own MiXCR run on the 5' RACE reads, TCRdb lists one record per CDR3 protein. The table lists about 900,000 distinct CDR3 sequences, 60% to 80% of them singletons. Per germline, CDR1 ENHRY and CDR2 SYGVKD. This CDR3 comprises 14 residues. V dropped 6 bases and J dropped 0; count of bases not matched to a gene: 5.

The chain employs TRBV10-3 and TRBJ2-7; 7 bases agree with TRBD1. Source material: blood. The source of this sequence is a man aged 30-40 years in good health. CDR3 amino acids: CAIRGQPLSYEQYF. For the CDR3, the DNA is TGTGCCATCAGGGGACAGCCTCTCTCCTACGAGCAGTACTTC.